The rows below give T cell receptor beta chains drawn from one sample of a study of shared clonotypes between healthy human individuals. Sequencing was performed with immunoSEQ multiplex PCR; in TCRdb, only in-frame clones are kept and a portion is missing. The table records 400,000 to 600,000 clones, around 79% of them present only once. The sample comprised PBMCs. The receptors come from a middle-aged woman in good health. Some clones in this sample may be carry-over from other donors' samples. Both conserved end residues are part of each CDR3. A D gene is named only where the DNA matches it firmly. The size field is filled for only some rows; it gives once, few, many or a size class.

cdr3_nt cdr3_aa j_call clone_size v_call d_call cdr3_length
TGCGCCAGCAGCTTGGGCTCCCTCGCGAACACCGGGGAGCTGTTTTTT CASSLGSLANTGELFF TRBJ2-2 once TRBV5-1 NA 16
TGCGCCAGCAGCCTCGTTCCTAGCGGGGGCTGGGACAATGAGCAGTTCTTC CASSLVPSGGWDNEQFF TRBJ2-1 once TRBV4-1 TRBD2 17
TGTGCCACCAGCAGAGATCTGAGTAGCGGGACGGGAGATACGCAGTATTTT CATSRDLSSGTGDTQYF TRBJ2-3 NA TRBV15 TRBD2 17
TGTGCCAGCAGCAGCCCGCCGCTACAAACTAGCGGAGGGTACAATGAGCAGTTCTTC CASSSPPLQTSGGYNEQFF TRBJ2-1 NA TRBV9 TRBD2 19
TGTGCCACCAGCAGAGATCAGACAGCCCAAGAGACCCAGTACTTC CATSRDQTAQETQYF TRBJ2-5 NA TRBV15 NA 15
TGTGCCAGCAGCCACGGGACTAGCGGGAGGGGCTCCTACAATGAGCAGTTCTTC CASSHGTSGRGSYNEQFF TRBJ2-1 NA TRBV7-2 TRBD2 18
TGTGCCAGCAGCTTTTTTTTAGTTGACAATGAGCAGTTCTTC CASSFFLVDNEQFF TRBJ2-1 NA TRBV5-8 NA 14
TGCGCCAGCAGCCGGGACAGGGTTCCCTACAATGAGCAGTTCTTC CASSRDRVPYNEQFF TRBJ2-1 NA TRBV4-3 TRBD1 15
TGTGCCAGCTCACCGAACCTAAGCAATCAGCCCCAGCATTTT CASSPNLSNQPQHF TRBJ1-5 few TRBV18 NA 14
TGTGCCAGCAGTTATAGCAGGGACAGCAGCACAGATACGCAGTATTTT CASSYSRDSSTDTQYF TRBJ2-3 NA TRBV6-5 TRBD1 16
TGTGCCAGCAGTCCCAGGACTCTTAACTATGGCTACACCTTC CASSPRTLNYGYTF TRBJ1-2 NA TRBV27 NA 14
TGTGCCAGCAGCCGTTTCGGTAGCGGGGACCAAGAGACCCAGTACTTC CASSRFGSGDQETQYF TRBJ2-5 few TRBV11-3 TRBD2 16
TGTGCCAGCACCAACGACAGGACTGGGGGGGAGACCCAGTACTTC CASTNDRTGGETQYF TRBJ2-5 NA TRBV25-1 NA 15
TGTGCCAGCAGTCCCACTGAAGGCAGGAATTACGAGCAGTACTTC CASSPTEGRNYEQYF TRBJ2-7 NA TRBV6-6 NA 15
TGTGCCAGCAGCTTAGCGAGTCTGGCAGGGGGCGCCCGGACTGAAGCTTTCTTT CASSLASLAGGARTEAFF TRBJ1-1 NA TRBV7-2 TRBD1 18
TGTGCCAGCATCCTACGAAATGAGCAGTTCTTC CASILRNEQFF TRBJ2-1 NA TRBV5-4 NA 11
TGTGCCAGCAGCGAGACAGGGCTCCTTGGTCACGAGCAGTACTTC CASSETGLLGHEQYF TRBJ2-7 NA TRBV9 TRBD1 15
TGTGCCAGCCAGGACAGGGAGGGGGAGACCCAGTACTTC CASQDREGETQYF TRBJ2-5 few TRBV2 NA 13
TGTGCCGCCGCCCCGACTAGAGAGACCCAGTACTTC CAAAPTRETQYF TRBJ2-5 NA TRBV2 NA 12
TGTGCCAGCAGCGCAGGGACAGCGGGGGATTGGGAGACCCAGTACTTC CASSAGTAGDWETQYF TRBJ2-5 NA TRBV7-9 NA 16
TGTGCCAGCGCCCACCGGGACAGGGGGTTGGGGACCCAGTACTTC CASAHRDRGLGTQYF TRBJ2-5 NA TRBV27 TRBD1 15
TGTGCCAGCAGTGAAGCGCGGGCCATTACCGATCAGCCCCAGCATTTT CASSEARAITDQPQHF TRBJ1-5 NA TRBV2 NA 16
TGTGCCAGCAGCTTAGATGGCGGGAGCGGGGGTGAGCAGTTCTTC CASSLDGGSGGEQFF TRBJ2-1 NA TRBV11-3 TRBD2 15
TGTGCCAGCGGGGGCGAGGGTAACTATGGCTACACCTTC CASGGEGNYGYTF TRBJ1-2 NA TRBV2 NA 13
TGTGCCAGCAGCCAATCGTCTAGCGGGAGCTCAGGGCAGTTCTTC CASSQSSSGSSGQFF TRBJ2-1 NA TRBV14 TRBD2 15
TGTGCCAGTAGGATCCTTTCGGATAGTCAGCCCCAGCATTTT CASRILSDSQPQHF TRBJ1-5 NA TRBV19 NA 14
TGTGCCTGGAGCAACCCGTGGGGGGCGGGTTACGAGCAGTACTTC CAWSNPWGAGYEQYF TRBJ2-7 NA TRBV30 NA 15
TGTGCCAGCAAAGGGACTAGCGGCCTCTACAATGAGCAGTTCTTC CASKGTSGLYNEQFF TRBJ2-1 few TRBV7-9 TRBD2 15